What follows are 5 T cell receptor beta chains derived from one specimen sequenced in a study of molecular identifiers for immune sequencing clone quantification. TCRdb analysed the PCR reads with MiXCR anew, one entry per CDR3 protein. The sample has tens of thousands of distinct CDR3 sequences, less than 20% seen once. The sample consisted of naive CD8+ T cells from blood, with Jurkat cell RNA spiked in. The subset was: FACS-sorted CD8+CD4-CCR7+CD45RA+ naive T cells. Receptors originate from a human donor in good health. Some libraries in this study had Jurkat cell RNA spiked in.

In this sample, this clonotype turned up many times. The V call is TRBV6-5, the J call TRBJ2-5; D call uncertain. The CDR3 covers 14 residues. The V gene's germline CDR1 is MNHEY and CDR2 SVGAGI. V lost 5 bases and J 0 bases, leaving 10 bases between the germline ends. The CDR3 region is CASSQKIYQETQYF. CDR3 DNA sequence: TGTGCCAGCAGTCAGAAGATATACCAAGAGACCCAGTACTTC.

This chain joins TRBV6-2 or TRBV6-3 and TRBJ2-1; 8 bases fit TRBD1. The CDR3 is made up of 15 amino acids. CDR1 and CDR2 (germline): MNHEY, SVGEGT. With 7 bases clipped from V and 0 bases from J, the junction kept 5 bases outside the gene matches. CDR3 amino acids: CASTDGQGSYNEQFF. The CDR3 DNA follows: TGTGCCAGCACCGACGGACAGGGCTCCTACAATGAGCAGTTCTTC.

The sample holds many counts of this clonotype. The rearrangement joins TRBV7-9 to TRBJ2-7, with 9 bases matching TRBD1. Germline trimming cut 5 bases from V and 2 bases from J; bases unmatched to any gene: 7. The CDR3 runs 15 residues. CDR1 SEHNR and CDR2 FQNEAQ come from the germline V gene (reference sequence). CDR3 in DNA: TGTGCCAGCAGCCGGACAGGGGTCCTTGCCTACGAGCAGTACTTC. Its translation: CASSRTGVLAYEQYF. Together with reference TRBV7-9 and TRBJ2-7, the CDR3 gives the full variable domain: DTGVSQNPRHKITKRGQNVTFRCDPISEHNRLYWYRQTLGQGPEFLTYFQNEAQLEKSRLLSDRFSAERPKGSFSTLEIQRTEQGDSAMYLCASSRTGVLAYEQYFGPGTRLTVT.

This clonotype was found many times. V gene TRBV4-1 combines with J gene TRBJ2-1; D may be TRBD1 (6 bases). This CDR3 contains 12 residues. V lost 3 bases and J lost 10, with 10 bases in between. From germline, CDR1 is MGHRA and CDR2 YSYEKL. The CDR3 protein is CASSHGQREQFF. The CDR3 DNA reads TGCGCCAGCAGCCACGGACAGCGAGAGCAGTTCTTC.

This clonotype was recorded many times. The rearrangement links TRBV29-1 to TRBJ2-5; 12 bases map to TRBD2. Germline V lookup: CDR1 SQVTM, CDR2 ANQGSEA. Trimming cost V 2 bases and J 4 bases; bases outside gene matches: 8. The CDR3 contains 16 residues. The CDR3 is CSVENPELAGGETQYF. The CDR3, as DNA: TGCAGCGTTGAAAATCCGGAACTAGCGGGAGGAGAGACCCAGTACTTC.